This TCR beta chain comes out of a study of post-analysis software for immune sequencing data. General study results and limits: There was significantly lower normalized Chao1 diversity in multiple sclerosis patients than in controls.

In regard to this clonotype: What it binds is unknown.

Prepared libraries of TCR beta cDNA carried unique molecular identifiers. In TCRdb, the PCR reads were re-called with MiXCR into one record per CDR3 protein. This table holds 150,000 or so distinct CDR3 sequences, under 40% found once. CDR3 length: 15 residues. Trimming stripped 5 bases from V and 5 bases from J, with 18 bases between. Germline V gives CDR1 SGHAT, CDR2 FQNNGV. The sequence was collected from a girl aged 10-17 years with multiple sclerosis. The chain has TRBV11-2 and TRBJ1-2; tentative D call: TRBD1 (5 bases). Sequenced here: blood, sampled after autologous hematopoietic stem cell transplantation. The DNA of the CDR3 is TGTGCCAGCAGCCTAGGGTCGGCAGGGCCATATGGCTACACCTTC. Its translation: CASSLGSAGPYGYTF.